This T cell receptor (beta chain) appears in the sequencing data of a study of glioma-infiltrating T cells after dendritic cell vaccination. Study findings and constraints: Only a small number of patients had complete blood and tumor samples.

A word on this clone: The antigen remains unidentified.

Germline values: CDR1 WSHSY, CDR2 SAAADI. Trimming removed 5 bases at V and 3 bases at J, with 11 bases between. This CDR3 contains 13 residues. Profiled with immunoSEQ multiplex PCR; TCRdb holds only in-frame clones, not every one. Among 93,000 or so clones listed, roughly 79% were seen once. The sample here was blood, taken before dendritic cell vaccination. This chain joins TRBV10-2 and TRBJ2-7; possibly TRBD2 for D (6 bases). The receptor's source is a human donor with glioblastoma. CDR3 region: CASSNWRVYEQYF. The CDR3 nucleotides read TGCGCCAGCAGTAATTGGAGGGTCTACGAGCAGTACTTC.